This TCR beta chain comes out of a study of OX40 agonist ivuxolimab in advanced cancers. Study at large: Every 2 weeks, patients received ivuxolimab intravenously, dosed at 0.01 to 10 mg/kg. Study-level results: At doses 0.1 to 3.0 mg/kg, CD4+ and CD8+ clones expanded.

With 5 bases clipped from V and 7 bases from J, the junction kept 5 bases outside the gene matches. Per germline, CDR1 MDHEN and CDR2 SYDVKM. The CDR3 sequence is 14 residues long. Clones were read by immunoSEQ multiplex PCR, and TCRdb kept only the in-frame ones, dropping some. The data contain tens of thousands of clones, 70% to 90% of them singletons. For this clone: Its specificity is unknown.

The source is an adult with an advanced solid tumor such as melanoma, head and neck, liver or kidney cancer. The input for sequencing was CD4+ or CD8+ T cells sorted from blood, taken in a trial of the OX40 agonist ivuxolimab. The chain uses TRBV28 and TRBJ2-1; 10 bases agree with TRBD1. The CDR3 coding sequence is TGTGCCAGCAGTAGGACAGGGGGGGCAAATGAGCAGTTCTTC. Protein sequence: CASSRTGGANEQFF.